This TCR beta chain emerged from a study of control samples from healthy donors and cancer patients (TCRdb year 2020). With respect to this clone: Its antigen is not yet known. Base-call qualities are not available, and no considerably larger clone is one nucleotide away.

Clipping removes 1 base from V and 11 bases from J, with 6 as the unmatched junction base count. Inclusive of the bounding cysteine and phenylalanine, the CDR3 is 14 residues long. Just the 42-base CDR3 DNA is kept, in frame starting at base 1. From a lookup of the germline V gene (reference sequence), CDR1 and CDR2 are SGHNT and YYREEE. The library was prepared using the immunoSEQ multiplex PCR assay. The immuneACCESS repertoire file appears here via TCRdb, limited to in-frame rearrangements. These files lack a portion of the clones; in checked studies, under half of the deficit traces to unresolved V genes, and the cause of the others is not known. Recorded for this sample are 230,000 or so clones; just under 95% of them occurred a single time. Together, the top ten hold approximately 1.4% of the sample.

The sample taken for sequencing was blood. Rearrangement joined TRBV5-4 to TRBJ1-1; 12 of the junction bases match TRBD1. This clonotype was sampled from a man aged 45 to 65 in good health. In nucleotide form, the sequence is TGTGCCAGCAGCTTGATTGGGACAGGGGGCCGTGCTTTCTTT. It is translated as CASSLIGTGGRAFF.